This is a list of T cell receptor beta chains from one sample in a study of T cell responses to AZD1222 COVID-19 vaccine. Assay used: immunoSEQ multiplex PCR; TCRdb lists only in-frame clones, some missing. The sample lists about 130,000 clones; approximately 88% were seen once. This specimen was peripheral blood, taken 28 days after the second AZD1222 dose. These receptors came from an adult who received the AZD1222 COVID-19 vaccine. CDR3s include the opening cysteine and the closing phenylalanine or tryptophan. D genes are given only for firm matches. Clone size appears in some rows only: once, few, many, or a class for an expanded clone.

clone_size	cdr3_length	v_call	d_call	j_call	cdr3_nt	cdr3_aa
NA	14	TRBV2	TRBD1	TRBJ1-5	TGTGCCAGCAGCTGGGACAGGGGCAATCAGCCCCAGCATTTT	CASSWDRGNQPQHF
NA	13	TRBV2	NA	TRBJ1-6	TGTGCCAGCAGGGGGGCCTTCGCGGGTACCCTCCACTTT	CASRGAFAGTLHF
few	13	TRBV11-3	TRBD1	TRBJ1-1	TGTGCCAGCAGCGGACAGGGTCTTACTGAAGCTTTCTTT	CASSGQGLTEAFF
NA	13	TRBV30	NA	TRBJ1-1	TGTGCCTGGAGGACGGGGGGTAGCACTGAAGCTTTCTTT	CAWRTGGSTEAFF
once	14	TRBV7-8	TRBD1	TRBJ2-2	TGTGCCAGCAGCTCGACAGGGGGCACCGGGGAGCTGTTTTTT	CASSSTGGTGELFF
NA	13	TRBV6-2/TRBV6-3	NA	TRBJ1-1	TGTGCCAGCAGCATCGCAGGACGTACCGAAGCTTTCTTT	CASSIAGRTEAFF
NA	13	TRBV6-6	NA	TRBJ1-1	TGTGCCAGCAGTGGGCGGGGGGGCACTGAAGCTTTCTTT	CASSGRGGTEAFF
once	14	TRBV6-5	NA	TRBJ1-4	TGTGCCAGCAGTCCCCGGGACACCCCTGAAAAACTGTTTTTT	CASSPRDTPEKLFF
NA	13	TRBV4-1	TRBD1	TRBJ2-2	TGCGCCAGCAAGGGACAGGGGACCGGGGAGCTGTTTTTT	CASKGQGTGELFF
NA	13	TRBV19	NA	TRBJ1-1	TGTGCCAGTAGTATAGTGGAAGGTTTCGTAGCTTTCTTT	CASSIVEGFVAFF
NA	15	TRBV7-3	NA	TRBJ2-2	TGTGCCAGCAGCTTTTGGGCAGGGGATACCGGGGAGCTGTTTTTT	CASSFWAGDTGELFF
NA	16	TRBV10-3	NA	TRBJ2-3	TGTGCCATCAGTACTGACAGGACTACCAGCACAGATACGCAGTATTTT	CAISTDRTTSTDTQYF
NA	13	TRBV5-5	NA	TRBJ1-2	TGTGCCAGCAGCCCGACGATCGTCTATGGCTACACCTTC	CASSPTIVYGYTF
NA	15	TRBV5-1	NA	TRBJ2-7	TGCGCCAGCTCCCCGGGGACAACTTACTCCTACGAGCAGTACTTC	CASSPGTTYSYEQYF
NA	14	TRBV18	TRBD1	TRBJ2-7	TGTGCCAGCTCACCCGGGACAGGAGACTACGAGCAGTACTTC	CASSPGTGDYEQYF
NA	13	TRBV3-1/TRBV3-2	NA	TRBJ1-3	TGTGCCAGCAGCCAAGGTATTTCGGGCACCATATATTTT	CASSQGISGTIYF
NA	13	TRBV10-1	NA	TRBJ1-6	TGCGCCAGTAACAGGGAACGAAATTCACCCCTCCACTTT	CASNRERNSPLHF
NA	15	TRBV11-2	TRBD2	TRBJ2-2	TGTGCCAGCAGCTCCTCTAGCGGGAACACCGGGGAGCTGTTTTTT	CASSSSSGNTGELFF
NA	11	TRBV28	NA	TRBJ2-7	TGTGCCAGCCAGGATGGTTACGAGCAGTACTTC	CASQDGYEQYF
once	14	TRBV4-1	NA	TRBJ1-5	TGCGCCAGCAGCCAAGAGGCTAGCAATCAGCCCCAGCATTTT	CASSQEASNQPQHF
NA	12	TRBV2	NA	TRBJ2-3	TGTGCCAGCAGTGATCGTGGGGATACGCAGTATTTT	CASSDRGDTQYF
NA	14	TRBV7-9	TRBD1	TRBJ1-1	TGTGCCAGCAGCACCGGACAGGGGAACACTGAAGCTTTCTTT	CASSTGQGNTEAFF
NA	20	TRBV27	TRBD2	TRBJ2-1	TGTGCCAGCAGTTTCCCCACTAGCGGGAGGCCCTTCAAATCCTACAATGAGCAGTTCTTC	CASSFPTSGRPFKSYNEQFF
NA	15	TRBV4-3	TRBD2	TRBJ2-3	TGCGCCAGCAGCCGGGGACTAGCGGGGGTAGATACGCAGTATTTT	CASSRGLAGVDTQYF
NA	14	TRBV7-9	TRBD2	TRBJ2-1	TGTGCCAGCAGCTTAATGAGCGGGGACAATGAGCAGTTCTTC	CASSLMSGDNEQFF
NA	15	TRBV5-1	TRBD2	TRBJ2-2	TGCGCCAGCAGCTTGGTAGCGGGAGCAAACGGGGAGCTGTTTTTT	CASSLVAGANGELFF
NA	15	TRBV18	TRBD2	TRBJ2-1	TGTGCCAGCTCACTGGCTAGCGGGGACTACAATGAGCAGTTCTTC	CASSLASGDYNEQFF
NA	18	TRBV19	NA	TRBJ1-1	TGTGCCAGTAGTATAGGGCCAGGGGCTCCTATCCCGAACACTGAAGCTTTCTTT	CASSIGPGAPIPNTEAFF
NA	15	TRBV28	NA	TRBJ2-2	TGTGCCAGCAGCCCTCCCTTGGCGAACACCGGGGAGCTGTTTTTT	CASSPPLANTGELFF
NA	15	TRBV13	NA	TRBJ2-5	TGTGCCAGCAGGGGGGTCAGACTGTACCAAGAGACCCAGTACTTC	CASRGVRLYQETQYF
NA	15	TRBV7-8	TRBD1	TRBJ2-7	TGTGCCAGCAGCCCCACGACAGGGGCCCTAGGGGAGCAGTACTTC	CASSPTTGALGEQYF
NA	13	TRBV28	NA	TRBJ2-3	TGTGCCAGCAGTGGGGGGCTCACAGATACGCAGTATTTT	CASSGGLTDTQYF
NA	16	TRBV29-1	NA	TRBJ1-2	TGCAGCGACGAACACCGGACCGAGGTGGGCCTTGATGGCTACACCTTC	CSDEHRTEVGLDGYTF
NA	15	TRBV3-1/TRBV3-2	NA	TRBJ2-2	TGTGCCAGCAGCCAAGGTTGGGGGGCACCCGGGGAGCTGTTTTTT	CASSQGWGAPGELFF